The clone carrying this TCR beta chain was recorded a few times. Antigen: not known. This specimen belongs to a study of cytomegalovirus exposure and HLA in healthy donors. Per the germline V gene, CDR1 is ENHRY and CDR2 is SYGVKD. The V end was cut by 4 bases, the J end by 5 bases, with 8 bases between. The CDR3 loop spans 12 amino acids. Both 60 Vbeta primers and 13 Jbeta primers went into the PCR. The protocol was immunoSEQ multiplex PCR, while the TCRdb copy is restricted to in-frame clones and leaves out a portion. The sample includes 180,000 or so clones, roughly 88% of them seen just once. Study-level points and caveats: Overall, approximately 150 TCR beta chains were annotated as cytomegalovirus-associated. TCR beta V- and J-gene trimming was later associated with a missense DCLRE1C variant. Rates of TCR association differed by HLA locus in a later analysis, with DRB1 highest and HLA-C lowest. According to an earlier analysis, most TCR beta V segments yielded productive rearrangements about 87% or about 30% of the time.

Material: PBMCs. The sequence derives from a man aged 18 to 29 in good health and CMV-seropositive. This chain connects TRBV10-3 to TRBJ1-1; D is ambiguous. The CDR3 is CAISGPRTEAFF. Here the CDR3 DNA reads TGTGCCATCAGTGGGCCTAGGACTGAAGCTTTCTTT.